Listed below are T cell receptor beta chains from one sample, sequenced in a study of CD8 T cells in ankylosing spondylitis. TCRdb re-called the 5' RACE reads with MiXCR, one entry per CDR3 protein. There are 250,000 to 350,000 distinct CDR3 sequences in the sample; around 20% occur only once, and 7.5% to 9% lies in the top ten. Material: blood, either unsorted or a sorted T cell fraction (not recorded which). The source of these receptors is a male donor with ankylosing spondylitis or in good health (not recorded which). CDR3s include the opening cysteine and the closing phenylalanine or tryptophan. D genes are given only for firm matches. Size is stated for part of the rows, as once, few or many counts, or as a class when the clone is expanded.

D | J | size | V | DNA | CDR3
- | TRBJ1-2 | - | TRBV9 | TGTGCCAGCAGCCCCTGGGACACCACTAACTATGGCTACACCTTC | CASSPWDTTNYGYTF
TRBD2 | TRBJ2-5 | - | TRBV5-1 | TGCGCCAGCAGCTTGACCGTCCCGGGACTATTGCAAGAGACCCAGTACTTC | CASSLTVPGLLQETQYF
- | TRBJ1-6 | few | TRBV6-1 | TGTGCCAGCCGACAAGGAGAGGGGTTTCCCGACTCGACACCCCTCCACTTT | CASRQGEGFPDSTPLHF
- | TRBJ2-2 | - | TRBV27 | TGTGCCAGCAGTTTTGGCGGGACAGTGGGCGGGGAGCTGTTTTTT | CASSFGGTVGGELFF
TRBD2 | TRBJ2-3 | few | TRBV4-2 | TGTGCCAGCAGCCCCTCGCGGGGGAGCACAGATACGCAGTATTTT | CASSPSRGSTDTQYF
- | TRBJ1-6 | few | TRBV9 | TGTGCCAGCAGTTCTCCTGGGGGGCCCCCTTCACCCCTCCACTTT | CASSSPGGPPSPLHF
TRBD1 | TRBJ1-1 | few | TRBV7-3 | TGTGCCAGCAGCTTGACTGACAGGGGGGATACTGAAGCTTTCTTT | CASSLTDRGDTEAFF
TRBD1 | TRBJ1-1 | - | TRBV5-1 | TGCGCCAGCAGCGAGATTACAGGGGCCAACACTGAAGCTTTCTTT | CASSEITGANTEAFF
- | TRBJ1-1 | many | TRBV9 | TGTGCCAGCAGCGGGGTGGGGGACACTGAAGCTTTCTTT | CASSGVGDTEAFF
- | TRBJ1-6 | - | TRBV6-5 | TGTGCCAGCAGTTACTCGACGAGAATATCCTATAATTCACCCCTCCACTTT | CASSYSTRISYNSPLHF
- | TRBJ2-1 | few | TRBV12-3/TRBV12-4 | TGTGCCAGCAGTCCCGGAGCCTGGGAGCAGTTCTTC | CASSPGAWEQFF
- | TRBJ2-3 | few | TRBV6-1 | TGTGCCAGCAGTGAATTGGCCAGGGTAATTGGCGGGGTGAACACAGATACGCAGTATTTT | CASSELARVIGGVNTDTQYF
TRBD2 | TRBJ2-1 | - | TRBV28 | TGTGCCAGCAGTGAGGGGACTAGCAATGAGCAGTTCTTC | CASSEGTSNEQFF
- | TRBJ1-1 | - | TRBV3-1 | TGTGCCAGCAGCCAAGATGACAGGACCACTGAAGCTTTCTTT | CASSQDDRTTEAFF
- | TRBJ2-5 | few | TRBV4-1 | TGCGCCAGCAGCCAAGAAGGGACATTCAATAGGATCCAGTACTTC | CASSQEGTFNRIQYF
TRBD1 | TRBJ2-3 | medium-sized | TRBV12-3/TRBV12-4 | TGTGCCAGCAGCGGACAGGGCATTGGAGATACGCAGTATTTT | CASSGQGIGDTQYF
- | TRBJ2-2 | few | TRBV12-3/TRBV12-4 | TGTGCCAGCAGTTTACAGGAGACCACCGGGGAGCTGTTTTTT | CASSLQETTGELFF
- | TRBJ2-1 | medium-sized | TRBV4-1 | TGCGCCAGCAGCCAAGAAGGGACACTAGGCAATGAGCAGTTCTTC | CASSQEGTLGNEQFF
TRBD1 | TRBJ1-3 | - | TRBV13 | TGTGCCAGCAGCTCTAGAGCCCGGACAGGGGGCCTTGGAAACACCATATATTTT | CASSSRARTGGLGNTIYF
TRBD2 | TRBJ2-1 | few | TRBV5-5 | TGTGCCAGCAGCTTGGGTCTAGCGGGTTCAAATGAGCAGTTCTTC | CASSLGLAGSNEQFF
- | TRBJ1-4 | few | TRBV10-3 | TGTGCCATCAGTGGGACAGTCCTTAATGAAAAACTGTTTTTT | CAISGTVLNEKLFF
- | TRBJ1-1 | - | TRBV6-1 | TGTGCCAGCAGAGTCAGCGAGGCCAACACTGAAGCTTTCTTT | CASRVSEANTEAFF
TRBD1 | TRBJ2-5 | - | TRBV15 | TGTGCCACCAGCAGAGGACAGGGGCGGGAGACCCAGTACTTC | CATSRGQGRETQYF
- | TRBJ2-3 | many | TRBV20-1 | TGCAGTGCTTCCCGACTGGGCAGGACAACCACAGATACGCAGTATTTT | CSASRLGRTTTDTQYF
TRBD1 | TRBJ2-3 | few | TRBV28 | TGTGCCAGCAGTTTACGGCCCCTAGGGGGCCGGTCAGATACGCAGTATTTT | CASSLRPLGGRSDTQYF
- | TRBJ2-3 | - | TRBV12-3/TRBV12-4 | TGTGCCAGCAGTTTTGGAGGGCTACGAGGAGATACGCAGTATTTT | CASSFGGLRGDTQYF
- | TRBJ2-5 | many | TRBV20-1 | TGCAGTGCTAGTAGACTACAGGAGACCCAGTACTTC | CSASRLQETQYF
- | TRBJ2-2 | - | TRBV2 | TGTGCCAGCAGTGAAGCCAGGGCCACCGGGGAGCTGTTTTTT | CASSEARATGELFF
- | TRBJ2-1 | - | TRBV20-1 | TGCAGTGCGCAGGCCTACAAATTCACCCGAATTTACAATGAGCAGTTCTTC | CSAQAYKFTRIYNEQFF
- | TRBJ2-1 | few | TRBV11-2 | TGTGCCAGCAGCTCACTATGGACTCGCACCTACAATGAGCAGTTCTTC | CASSSLWTRTYNEQFF
- | TRBJ2-2 | - | TRBV25-1 | TGTGCCAGCAAGGGGGTGAACACCGGGGAGCTGTTTTTT | CASKGVNTGELFF
- | TRBJ2-3 | many | TRBV7-6 | TGTGCCAGCAGCGTAGGACAGCAAGTCGGGGGGCATACGCAGTATTTT | CASSVGQQVGGHTQYF
- | TRBJ1-3 | few | TRBV5-1 | TGCGCCAGCAGCTTGGATCAGTTACCAGGGCCTGGAAACACCATATATTTT | CASSLDQLPGPGNTIYF
- | TRBJ1-1 | - | TRBV29-1 | TGCAGCGTTGCTGGACAGATAAACACTGAAGCTTTCTTT | CSVAGQINTEAFF
- | TRBJ1-1 | - | TRBV5-1 | TGCGCCAGCAGCTTGGCTGGCGATAACACTGAAGCTTTCTTT | CASSLAGDNTEAFF
- | TRBJ1-1 | - | TRBV5-1 | TGCGCCAGCAGCTCCGGACTGACGAACACTGAAGCTTTCTTT | CASSSGLTNTEAFF
TRBD2 | TRBJ2-1 | - | TRBV6-1 | TGTGCCAGCAGTCCACCCTCAGCGGGAGATTACAATGAGCAGTTCTTC | CASSPPSAGDYNEQFF
- | TRBJ1-2 | many | TRBV5-1 | TGCGCCAGCAGCTTGGGGGTCCCGGGACCTTGGAGCTATGGCTACACCTTC | CASSLGVPGPWSYGYTF
- | TRBJ1-1 | - | TRBV19 | TGTGCCAGTAAAGGGGGAGCTGAAGCTTTCTTT | CASKGGAEAFF
- | TRBJ1-6 | - | TRBV14 | TGTGCCAGCAGCCAAGGTCCGGGGGATAATTCACCCCTCCACTTT | CASSQGPGDNSPLHF
TRBD2 | TRBJ2-1 | - | TRBV6-5 | TGTGCCAGCAGTTACACCCTGACTACCGCTAGCGGGAGTTGGAATGAGCAGTTCTTC | CASSYTLTTASGSWNEQFF
- | TRBJ1-1 | - | TRBV18 | TGTGCCAGCTCACCACAGAGGACATCGGAAGCTTTCTTT | CASSPQRTSEAFF
TRBD2 | TRBJ2-5 | - | TRBV10-3 | TGTGCCATCAGTGAAAGTGTCCTAGCGGGGCTGAAGACCCAGTACTTC | CAISESVLAGLKTQYF
- | TRBJ1-3 | - | TRBV20-1 | TGCAGTGCGACCCCCCGGGACGGATTCTCTGGAAACACCATATATTTT | CSATPRDGFSGNTIYF
TRBD1 | TRBJ2-3 | - | TRBV11-2 | TGTGCCAGCAGCTTAGATTACAGGGGGCAAACCACAGATACGCAGTATTTT | CASSLDYRGQTTDTQYF
- | TRBJ1-3 | - | TRBV5-1 | TGCGCCAGCAGCTTGATCGGGGGAGGTGGAAACACCATATATTTT | CASSLIGGGGNTIYF